This TCR beta chain was recovered during a study of shared clonotypes between healthy human individuals. Sequencing was performed with immunoSEQ multiplex PCR; in TCRdb, only in-frame clones are kept and a portion is missing. Of roughly 1,800,000 clones listed, approximately 94% were seen once; the top ten hold 1% to 1.5%. With 5 bases removed from V and 4 bases from J, the gap between germline ends came to 13 bases. CDR1 is SGHTA and CDR2 is FQGTGA in the germline V gene. The CDR3 totals 14 residues. Naive CD8 cells were CD45RO-negative, positively selected for CCR7, excluding terminally differentiated effector memory CD45RA+ cells.

Sequenced input: naive CD8+ T cells sorted from blood. The V call is TRBV7-3, the J call TRBJ2-3; D call uncertain. The TCR comes from a man between 18 and 29 years old in good health. Written as DNA, the CDR3 is TGTGCCAGCAGCCGCCTGGAGTTCCCAGATACGCAGTATTTT. Amino acid sequence: CASSRLEFPDTQYF. The full variable domain, rest sourced from reference TRBV7-3 and TRBJ2-3, is GAGVSQTPSNKVTEKGKYVELRCDPISGHTALYWYRQSLGQGPEFLIYFQGTGAADDSGLPNDRFFAVRPEGSVSTLKIQRTERGDSAVYLCASSRLEFPDTQYFGPGTRLTVL.